A single sample is the source of the 5 T cell receptor beta chains below, sequenced in a study of T cell responses to AZD1222 COVID-19 vaccine (dated by TCRdb to the early 2020s). Libraries were made using the immunoSEQ multiplex PCR assay. The clones in this table, taken by TCRdb from immuneACCESS, are in-frame only. Not every clone is retained; where verified, under half of the shortfall comes from an unresolved V gene, and the cause of the rest is unknown. This sample comprises fewer than 95,000 clones, 75% to 90% of them detected only once. Approximately 5.1% of the sample is held by the ten biggest clonotypes. The intended sense of this specimen's time point label: about 28 days (+/-7) after the second vaccine dose. The starting material was peripheral blood, obtained 28 days after the second AZD1222 dose. These receptors originate from an adult who received the AZD1222 COVID-19 vaccine.

In its sample, this clone was seen once. For the CDR3, the DNA is TGCGCCAGCAGCCAAGGGTCAGGACCTGGAAACACCATATATTTT. Protein product: CASSQGSGPGNTIYF. J is TRBJ1-3 and V is TRBV4-3; no definite D call. Germline CDR1 reads LGHNA; CDR2 reads YSLEER. The ends were cut back, 1 base at V and 2 bases at J, with 9 bases in the middle. The CDR3 spans 15 residues.

This rearrangement joins TRBV14 to TRBJ2-7; no definite D call. Germline V gene sequence: CDR1 SGHDN, CDR2 FVKESK. This CDR3 has 15 amino acids. With 3 bases removed from V and 4 bases from J, the gap between germline ends came to 16 bases. DNA of the CDR3: TGTGCCAGCAGCCAGTGGGATGCAGATGGTTACGAGCAGTACTTC. It specifies CASSQWDADGYEQYF.

This rearrangement joins TRBV5-1 to TRBJ1-5; unclear D gene. The germline V gene encodes CDR1 SGHRS and CDR2 YFSETQ. The CDR3 extends over 11 amino acids. V was clipped by 3 bases and J by 8 bases, with 6 bases between them. The CDR3 region is CASSSEEPQHF. In DNA form, the CDR3 reads TGCGCCAGCAGCTCGGAGGAGCCCCAGCATTTT.

The rearrangement links TRBV15 to TRBJ1-5; TRBD1 matches at 8 bases. CDR1 is LNHNV and CDR2 is YYDKDF in the germline V gene (reference sequence). The trim removed 2 bases at V and 5 bases at J, leaving 5 bases unmatched. The CDR3 runs to 15 residues. The CDR3 DNA sequence: TGTGCCACCAGCAGAACAGGGGGTACGGATCAGCCCCAGCATTTT. It encodes CATSRTGGTDQPQHF.

V is TRBV7-8 and J is TRBJ2-7; D is ambiguous. The ends were cut back, 5 bases at V and 2 bases at J, with 13 bases in the middle. The CDR3 is 14 amino acids. CDR1 is SGHVS, CDR2 FQNEAQ, per germline. CDR3 coding DNA: TGTGCCAGCAGCCCCCTGGGTCCAGCCTACGAGCAGTACTTC. This sequence encodes CASSPLGPAYEQYF.